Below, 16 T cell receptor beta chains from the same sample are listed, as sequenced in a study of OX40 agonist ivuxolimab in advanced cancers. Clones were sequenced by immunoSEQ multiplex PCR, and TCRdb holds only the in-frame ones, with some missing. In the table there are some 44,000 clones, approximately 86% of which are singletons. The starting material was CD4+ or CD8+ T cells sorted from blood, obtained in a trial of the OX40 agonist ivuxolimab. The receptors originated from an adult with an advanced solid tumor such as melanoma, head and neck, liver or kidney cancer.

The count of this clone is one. The chain's CDR3 is CASSLVAGNEQFF. CDR3 coding DNA: TGTGCCAGCAGCTTAGTTGCAGGGAATGAGCAGTTCTTC. V and J are TRBV7-2 and TRBJ2-1, with a tentative D call TRBD1 (5 bases). V gave up 1 base and J gave up 7 bases, with 8 bases separating them. Germline V gene data show CDR1 as SGHTA and CDR2 as FQGNSA. This CDR3 is 13 amino acids long.

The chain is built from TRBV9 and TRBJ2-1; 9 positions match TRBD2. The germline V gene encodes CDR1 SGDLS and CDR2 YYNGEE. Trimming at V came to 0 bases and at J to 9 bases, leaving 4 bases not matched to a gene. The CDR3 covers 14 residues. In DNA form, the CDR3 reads TGTGCCAGCAGCGTAGAGCGGGAGGTAGGTGAGCAGTTCTTC. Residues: CASSVEREVGEQFF.

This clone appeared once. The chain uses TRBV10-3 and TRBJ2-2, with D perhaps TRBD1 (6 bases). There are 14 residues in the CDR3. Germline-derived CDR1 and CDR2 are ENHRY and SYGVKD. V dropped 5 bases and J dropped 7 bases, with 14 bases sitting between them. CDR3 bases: TGTGCCATCAGTACGGACAGCAGGAACGGGGAGCTGTTTTTT. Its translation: CAISTDSRNGELFF.

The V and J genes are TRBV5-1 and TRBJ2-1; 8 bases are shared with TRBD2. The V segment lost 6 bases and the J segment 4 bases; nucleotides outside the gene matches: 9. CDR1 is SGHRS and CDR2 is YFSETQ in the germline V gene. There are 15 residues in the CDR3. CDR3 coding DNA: TGCGCCAGCAACCCCGCACTAGCGGTATACAATGAGCAGTTCTTC. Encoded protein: CASNPALAVYNEQFF.

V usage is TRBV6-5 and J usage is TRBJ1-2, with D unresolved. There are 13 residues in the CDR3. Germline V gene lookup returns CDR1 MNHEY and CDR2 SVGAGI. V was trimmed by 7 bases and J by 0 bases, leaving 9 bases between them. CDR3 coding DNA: TGTGCCAGCACGGCAGCCTCTAACTATGGCTACACCTTC. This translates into CASTAASNYGYTF.

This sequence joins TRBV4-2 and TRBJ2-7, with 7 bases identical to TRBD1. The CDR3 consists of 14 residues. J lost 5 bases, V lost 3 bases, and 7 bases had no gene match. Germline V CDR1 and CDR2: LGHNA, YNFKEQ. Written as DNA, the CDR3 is TGTGCCAGCAGCCATGGGGACAGAGACAACGAGCAGTACTTC. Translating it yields CASSHGDRDNEQYF.

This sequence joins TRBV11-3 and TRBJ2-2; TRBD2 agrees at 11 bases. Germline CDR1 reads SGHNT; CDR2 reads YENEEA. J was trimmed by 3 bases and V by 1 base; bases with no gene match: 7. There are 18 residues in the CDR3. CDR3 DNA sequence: TGTGCCAGCAGCTTAGGGTCCCGACTAGCGGGGCACACCGGGGAGCTGTTTTTT. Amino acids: CASSLGSRLAGHTGELFF.

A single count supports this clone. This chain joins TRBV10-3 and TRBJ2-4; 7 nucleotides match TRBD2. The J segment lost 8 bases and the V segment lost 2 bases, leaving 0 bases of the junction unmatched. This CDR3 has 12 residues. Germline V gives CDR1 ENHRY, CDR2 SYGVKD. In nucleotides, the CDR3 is TGTGCCATCAGTGAGGGGGGGGACATTCAGTACTTC. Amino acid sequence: CAISEGGDIQYF.

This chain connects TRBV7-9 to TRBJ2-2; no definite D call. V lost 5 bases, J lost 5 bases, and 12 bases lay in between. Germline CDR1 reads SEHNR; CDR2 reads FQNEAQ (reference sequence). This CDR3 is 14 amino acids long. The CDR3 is CASSPSGVTGELFF. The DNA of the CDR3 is TGTGCCAGCAGCCCCTCTGGGGTTACCGGGGAGCTGTTTTTT.

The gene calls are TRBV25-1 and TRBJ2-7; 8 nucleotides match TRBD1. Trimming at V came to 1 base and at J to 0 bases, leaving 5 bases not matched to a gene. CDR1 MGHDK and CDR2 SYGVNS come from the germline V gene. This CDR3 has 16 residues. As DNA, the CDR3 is TGTGCCAGCAGTGAATCTGGGACAGGCGTCTCCTACGAGCAGTACTTC. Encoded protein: CASSESGTGVSYEQYF.

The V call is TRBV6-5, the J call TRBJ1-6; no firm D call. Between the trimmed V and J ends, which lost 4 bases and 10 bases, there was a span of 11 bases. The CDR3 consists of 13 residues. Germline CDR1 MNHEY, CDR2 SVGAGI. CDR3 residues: CASSSMERSPLHF. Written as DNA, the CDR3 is TGTGCCAGCAGTTCGATGGAACGGTCACCCCTCCACTTT.

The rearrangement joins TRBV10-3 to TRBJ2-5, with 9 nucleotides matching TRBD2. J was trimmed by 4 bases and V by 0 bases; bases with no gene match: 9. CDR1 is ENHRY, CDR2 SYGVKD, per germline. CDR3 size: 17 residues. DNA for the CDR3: TGTGCCATCAGTGAGTCTCTCCAGCGGGGGGCCCTAGAGACCCAGTACTTC. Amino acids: CAISESLQRGALETQYF.

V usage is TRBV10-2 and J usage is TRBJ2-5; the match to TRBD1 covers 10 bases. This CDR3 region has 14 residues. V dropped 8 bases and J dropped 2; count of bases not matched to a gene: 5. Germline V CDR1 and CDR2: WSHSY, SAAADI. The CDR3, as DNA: TGCGCCAGCTTCCGGGACAGGGGACAAGAGACCCAGTACTTC. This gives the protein CASFRDRGQETQYF.

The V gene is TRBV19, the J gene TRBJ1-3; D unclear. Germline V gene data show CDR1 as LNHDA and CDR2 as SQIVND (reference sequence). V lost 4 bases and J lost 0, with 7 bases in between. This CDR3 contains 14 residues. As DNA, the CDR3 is TGTGCCAGTAGTACCGGGGACTCTGGAAACACCATATATTTT. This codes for CASSTGDSGNTIYF.

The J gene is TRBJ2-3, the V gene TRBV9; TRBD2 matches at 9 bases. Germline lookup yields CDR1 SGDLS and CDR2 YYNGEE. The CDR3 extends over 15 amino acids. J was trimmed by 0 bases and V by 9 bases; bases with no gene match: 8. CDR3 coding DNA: TGTGCCACGGGGGCGGGAGGGCCCAGCACAGATACGCAGTATTTT. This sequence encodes CATGAGGPSTDTQYF.

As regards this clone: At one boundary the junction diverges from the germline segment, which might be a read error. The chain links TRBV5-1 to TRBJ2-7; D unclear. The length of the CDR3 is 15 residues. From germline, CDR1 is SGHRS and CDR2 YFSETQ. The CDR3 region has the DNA TGTGCCAGCAGCTTGGCATTTTACGGACCCTACGAGCAGTACTTC. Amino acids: CASSLAFYGPYEQYF. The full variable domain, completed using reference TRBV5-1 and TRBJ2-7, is KAGVTQTPRYLIKTRGQQVTLSCSPISGHRSVSWYQQTPGQGLQFLFEYFSETQRNKGNFPGRFSGRQFSNSRSEMNVSTLELGDSALYLCASSLAFYGPYEQYFGPGTRLTVT.